What follows are 7 T cell receptor beta chains derived from one specimen sequenced in a study of blood T cell repertoires in COVID-19. Measured with immunoSEQ multiplex PCR; TCRdb has only the in-frame clones, and not every one. The table includes about 120,000 clones, approximately 87% detected once. The sample comprised peripheral blood. These receptors originate from a woman between 50 and 59 years old with acute or convalescent COVID-19.

V usage is TRBV5-5 and J usage is TRBJ1-3; TRBD1 matches 8 bases. The CDR3 has 15 residues. Germline V lookup: CDR1 SGHKS, CDR2 YYEKEE (reference sequence). With V trimmed by 3 bases and J by 8 bases, 10 bases remained unmatched. This chain's CDR3 is CASSYSGGPGDTIYF. The CDR3 DNA follows: TGTGCCAGCAGCTACTCAGGGGGCCCGGGGGACACCATATATTTT.

The chain recombines TRBV6-1 with TRBJ2-7, with D uncertain. Germline CDR1 is MNHNS and CDR2 is SASEGT. Deletions cut 1 base from V and 2 bases from J, with 12 bases between. The CDR3 spans 15 residues. DNA of the CDR3: TGTGCCAGCAGTGAAGTGGTGGGCAGTCCCTACGAGCAGTACTTC. Residues: CASSEVVGSPYEQYF.

The chain carries TRBV21-1 and TRBJ1-4; the table gives TRBD1 as D, unverified against the DNA. TRBV21-1 is shown as a pseudogene. This CDR3 spans 14 amino acids. The CDR3 loop reads CASSNTTADEKLFF. Written as DNA, the CDR3 is TGTGCCAGCAGCAATACGACAGCCGATGAAAAACTGTTTTTT.

V usage is TRBV5-1 and J usage is TRBJ1-2, with D perhaps matching TRBD1 (5 bases). Trimming cost V 0 bases and J 5 bases, with 11 bases left between them. Germline V gene sequence: CDR1 SGHRS, CDR2 YFSETQ. CDR3 size: 14 residues. The CDR3 loop is CASSLEVGPYGYTF. The CDR3 coding sequence is TGCGCCAGCAGCTTGGAGGTGGGGCCATATGGCTACACCTTC.

The genes are TRBV5-6 and TRBJ1-3; TRBD1 might be the D (6 bases). Germline CDR1 and CDR2: SGHDT and YYEEEE. The length of the CDR3 is 13 residues. Between the trimmed V and J ends, which lost 4 bases and 4 bases, there was a span of 9 bases. The CDR3 DNA sequence: TGTGCCAGCAGCCCAGGGGTAGGAAACACCATATATTTT. Translating it yields CASSPGVGNTIYF. Full variable domain (remainder filled in from reference TRBV5-6 and TRBJ1-3): DAGVTQSPTHLIKTRGQQVTLRCSPKSGHDTVSWYQQALGQGPQFIFQYYEEEERQRGNFPDRFSGHQFPNYSSELNVNALLLGDSALYLCASSPGVGNTIYFGEGSWLTVV.

This chain connects TRBV5-1 to TRBJ1-1, with D uncertain. Trimming took 1 base from V and 0 from J, leaving 4 bases between them. Per germline, CDR1 SGHRS and CDR2 YFSETQ. This CDR3 comprises 13 residues. The DNA of the CDR3 is TGCGCCAGCAGCTTGACGGTGAACACTGAAGCTTTCTTT. It translates to CASSLTVNTEAFF.

V usage is TRBV7-2 and J usage is TRBJ2-5; a possible D gene is TRBD2 (7 bases). The germline gives CDR1 SGHTA, CDR2 FQGNSA. V gave up 4 bases and J gave up 1 base, with 10 bases separating them. The CDR3 runs 14 residues. CDR3 in amino acids: CASSWAGAQETQYF. CDR3 DNA: TGTGCCAGCAGCTGGGCGGGGGCCCAAGAGACCCAGTACTTC.